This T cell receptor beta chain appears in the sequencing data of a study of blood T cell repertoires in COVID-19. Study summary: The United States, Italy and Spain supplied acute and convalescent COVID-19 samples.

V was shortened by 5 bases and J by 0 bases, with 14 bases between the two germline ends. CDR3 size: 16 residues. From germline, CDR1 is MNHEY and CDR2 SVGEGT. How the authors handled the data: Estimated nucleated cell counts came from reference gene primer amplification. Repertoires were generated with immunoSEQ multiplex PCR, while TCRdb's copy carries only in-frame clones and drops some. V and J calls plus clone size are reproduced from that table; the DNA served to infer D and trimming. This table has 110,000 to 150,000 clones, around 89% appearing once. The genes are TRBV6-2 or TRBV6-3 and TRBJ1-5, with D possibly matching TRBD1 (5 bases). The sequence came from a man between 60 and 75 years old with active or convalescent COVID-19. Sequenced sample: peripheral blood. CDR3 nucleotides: TGTGCCAGCAGTCTAGGGGACTTCCTTAGCAATCAGCCCCAGCATTTT. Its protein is CASSLGDFLSNQPQHF.